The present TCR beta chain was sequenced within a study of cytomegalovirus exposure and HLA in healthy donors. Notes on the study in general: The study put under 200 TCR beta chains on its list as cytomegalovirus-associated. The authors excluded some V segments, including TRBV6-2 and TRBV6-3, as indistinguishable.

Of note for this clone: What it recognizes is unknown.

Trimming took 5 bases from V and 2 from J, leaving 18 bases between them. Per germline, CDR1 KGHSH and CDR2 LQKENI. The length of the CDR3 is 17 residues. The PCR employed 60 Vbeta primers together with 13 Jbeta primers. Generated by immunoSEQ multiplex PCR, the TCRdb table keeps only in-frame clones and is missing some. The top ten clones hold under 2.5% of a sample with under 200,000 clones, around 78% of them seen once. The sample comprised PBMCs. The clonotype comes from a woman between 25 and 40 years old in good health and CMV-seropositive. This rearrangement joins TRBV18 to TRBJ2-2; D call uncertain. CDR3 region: CASSASVGSGNTGELFF. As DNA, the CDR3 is TGTGCCAGCTCAGCCTCCGTCGGGTCGGGTAACACCGGGGAGCTGTTTTTT.